These T cell receptor beta chains were read from a single sample in a study of blood T cell repertoires in COVID-19. Sequencing was performed with immunoSEQ multiplex PCR; in TCRdb, only in-frame clones are kept and a portion is missing. The repertoire holds about 35,000 clones, with around 80% as singletons. Sequencing used peripheral blood. The receptors were gathered from a man aged 80 or over with active or convalescent COVID-19. Each CDR3 is given with its conserved first and last residue. A D gene is named only where the DNA matches it firmly.

J,V,D,CDR3,DNA
TRBJ2-7,TRBV7-9,TRBD2,CASSSSGFSSYEQYF,TGTGCCAGCAGCTCTAGCGGTTTCAGCTCCTACGAGCAGTACTTC
TRBJ1-2,TRBV6-6,.,CASSRTEYYGYTF,TGTGCCAGCAGCCGTACAGAATACTATGGCTACACCTTC
TRBJ2-2,TRBV4-3,TRBD1,CASSQGGQGGYTGELFF,TGCGCCAGCAGCCAAGGGGGACAGGGGGGTTACACCGGGGAGCTGTTTTTT
TRBJ2-3,TRBV2,TRBD2,CASSETSGRTDTQYF,TGTGCCAGCAGTGAGACTAGCGGGAGGACAGATACGCAGTATTTT
TRBJ2-3,TRBV9,.,CASSVARAPRGTDTQYF,TGTGCCAGCAGCGTAGCTCGGGCGCCCCGAGGGACAGATACGCAGTATTTT
TRBJ2-5,TRBV7-2,TRBD2,CASSLAHLAGEETQYF,TGTGCCAGCAGCTTAGCGCATCTAGCGGGAGAAGAGACCCAGTACTTC
TRBJ1-2,TRBV5-1,.,CPSSWGGRGDQGYTF,TGCCCCAGCAGCTGGGGGGGGCGTGGGGATCAGGGCTACACCTTC
TRBJ2-1,TRBV5-1,TRBD2,CASSSQLAGPGYEQFF,TGCGCCAGCAGCTCGCAACTAGCGGGACCCGGCTATGAGCAGTTCTTC
TRBJ2-1,TRBV11-3,.,CASSVAPSRVNEQFF,TGTGCCAGCAGCGTGGCCCCAAGTCGGGTAAATGAGCAGTTCTTC
TRBJ1-1,TRBV7-9,TRBD1,CASSLRGRGSNTEAFF,TGTGCCAGCAGCTTAAGGGGCAGGGGGTCTAACACTGAAGCTTTCTTT